The TCR beta chain under discussion was sequenced for a study of shared clonotypes between healthy human individuals. Across the study: Sampling drew on donors who were a couple of women and three men aged 18 to 49.

Concerning this clone itself: Its target is unknown.

The donor cohort consisted entirely of Caucasian adults residing in Nashville, Tennessee. The data were produced by immunoSEQ multiplex PCR, yet TCRdb's version contains in-frame clones alone and is incomplete. The sample records about 640,000 clones, about two thirds being singletons. Germline V lookup: CDR1 LGHNA, CDR2 YNFKEQ. The V and J ends lost 4 bases and 8 bases respectively, with 21 bases between them. The CDR3 covers 16 residues. Broader study findings: A small donor pool kept down the genetic and exposure-history diversity that was represented.

This receptor was identified in a woman aged 30 to 39 in good health. Sequenced material: memory CD4+ T cells sorted from blood. Indicated subset: CD45RA-negative fraction. This chain links TRBV4-2 with TRBJ1-3; tentatively, D is TRBD1 (6 bases). The CDR3 here is CASSPKGGTVVDTIYF. The CDR3 nucleotides are TGTGCCAGCAGCCCAAAAGGGGGTACAGTGGTGGACACCATATATTTT.